These 8 T cell receptor beta chains originate from one sample sequenced in a study of Ad26.COV2.S vaccination and SARS-CoV-2 variants (dated by TCRdb to 2020 to 2022). Libraries were made using the immunoSEQ multiplex PCR assay. TCRdb retrieved this table from immuneACCESS and kept in-frame rearrangements only. Not all clones are present; in checked studies, unresolved V genes account for under half, and no reason is known for the remainder. Counted in this sample were about 440,000 clones; around 88% of them appeared once. In total, the top ten clones hold over 10% of the sample. In light of the paper, this sample's treatment or condition label describes: 19 received Ad26.COV2.S at low or high dose, single or two shots; 5 received placebo; per-sample allocation not given. For vaccine and placebo recipients, the sequenced repertoires came from samples collected on day 63 after the first injection.

The sequences come from peripheral blood, collected in a trial of Ad26.COV2.S vaccine versus placebo. The receptor set was obtained from a person between 18 and 60 years old who received the Ad26.COV2.S COVID-19 vaccine or a placebo.

This chain connects TRBV25-1 to TRBJ1-5; D is possibly TRBD1 (5 bases). V lost 6 bases to trimming and J lost 7 bases, with 19 bases between them. CDR1 is MGHDK, CDR2 SYGVNS, per germline. The CDR3 consists of 15 residues. The CDR3 coding sequence is TGTGCCAGCAGCCCGGCGGGGGTTTCACGGCAGCCCCAGCATTTT. Its translation is CASSPAGVSRQPQHF.

This chain joins TRBV5-5 and TRBJ1-6; TRBD1 is a possible D gene (6 bases). This CDR3 region has 12 residues. CDR1 and CDR2 from the germline V gene are SGHKS and YYEKEE (reference sequence). The V gene lost 3 bases and the J gene lost 13 bases, with 11 bases spanning the gap. The CDR3 region has the DNA TGTGCCAGCAGCTCGAGGGGGGGGCCCCTCCACTTT. Residues: CASSSRGGPLHF.

This sequence joins TRBV4-3 and TRBJ2-2; D unresolved. CDR1 is LGHNA and CDR2 is YSLEER in the germline V gene. The length of the CDR3 is 15 residues. V was trimmed by 2 bases and J by 1 base, leaving 8 bases between them. In nucleotides, the CDR3 is TGCGCCAGCAGCCAACACAACGGGAACACCGGGGAGCTGTTTTTT. Its protein product is CASSQHNGNTGELFF.

The chain joins TRBV10-3 to TRBJ1-6, with TRBD1 as a possible D gene (5 bases). Trimming took 0 bases from V and 9 from J, leaving 9 bases between them. The CDR3 sequence is 14 residues long. Germline V gene sequence: CDR1 ENHRY, CDR2 SYGVKD. This CDR3 reads CAISESGGVSPLHF. As DNA, the CDR3 is TGTGCCATCAGTGAGTCGGGGGGGGTTTCACCCCTCCACTTT.

This chain connects TRBV19 to TRBJ1-1; D perhaps matches TRBD1 (5 bases). There are 15 residues in the CDR3. Germline lookup yields CDR1 LNHDA and CDR2 SQIVND (reference sequence). The V end lost 4 bases, the J end lost 0 bases, and 12 bases lay between the germline ends. CDR3: CASSTPRGMNTEAFF. The DNA for the CDR3 is TGTGCCAGTAGTACTCCAAGGGGAATGAACACTGAAGCTTTCTTT.

The chain combines TRBV18 with TRBJ2-6; TRBD2 might be the D (5 bases). V shed 1 base and J shed 2 bases, with 12 bases lying between them. This CDR3 contains 17 residues. Per the germline V gene, CDR1 is KGHSH and CDR2 is LQKENI. CDR3 bases: TGTGCCAGCTCACCACTTAGTCACGGGGCTGGGGCCAACGTCCTGACTTTC. Translated: CASSPLSHGAGANVLTF.

This clone was observed a single time. The gene calls are TRBV30 and TRBJ2-7; D may match TRBD1 or TRBD2 (5 bases each). The CDR3 sequence is 17 residues long. Trimming stripped 2 bases from V and 1 base from J, with 21 bases between. The germline V gene encodes CDR1 GTSNPN and CDR2 SVGIG (reference sequence). The CDR3 sequence is CAWSTEVRGSRSYEQYF. DNA of the CDR3: TGTGCCTGGAGTACGGAGGTGAGGGGATCTAGGTCCTACGAGCAGTACTTC.

V gene TRBV7-8 combines with J gene TRBJ2-5; 9 nucleotides line up with TRBD2. Per germline, CDR1 SGHVS and CDR2 FQNEAQ. This CDR3 has 17 residues. Losses at the gene ends were 0 bases for V and 5 bases for J; bases not matched to a gene: 10. CDR3 loop: CASSLALSSGTGETQYF. The CDR3 nucleotides read TGTGCCAGCAGCTTAGCCTTGTCTAGCGGGACTGGGGAGACCCAGTACTTC.